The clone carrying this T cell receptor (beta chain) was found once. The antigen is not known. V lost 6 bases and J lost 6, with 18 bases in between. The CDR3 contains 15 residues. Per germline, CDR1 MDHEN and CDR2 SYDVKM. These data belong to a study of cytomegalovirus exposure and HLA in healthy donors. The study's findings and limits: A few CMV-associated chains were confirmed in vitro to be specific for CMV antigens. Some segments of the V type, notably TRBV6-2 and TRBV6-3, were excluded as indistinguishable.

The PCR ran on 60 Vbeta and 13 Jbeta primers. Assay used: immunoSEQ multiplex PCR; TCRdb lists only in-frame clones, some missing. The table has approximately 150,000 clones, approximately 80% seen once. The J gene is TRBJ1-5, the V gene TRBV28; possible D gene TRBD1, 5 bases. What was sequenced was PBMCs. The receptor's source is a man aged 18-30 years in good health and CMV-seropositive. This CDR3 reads CASSPPGGRPQPQHF. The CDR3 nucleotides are TGTGCCAGCAGCCCCCCCGGGGGACGGCCTCAGCCCCAGCATTTT.